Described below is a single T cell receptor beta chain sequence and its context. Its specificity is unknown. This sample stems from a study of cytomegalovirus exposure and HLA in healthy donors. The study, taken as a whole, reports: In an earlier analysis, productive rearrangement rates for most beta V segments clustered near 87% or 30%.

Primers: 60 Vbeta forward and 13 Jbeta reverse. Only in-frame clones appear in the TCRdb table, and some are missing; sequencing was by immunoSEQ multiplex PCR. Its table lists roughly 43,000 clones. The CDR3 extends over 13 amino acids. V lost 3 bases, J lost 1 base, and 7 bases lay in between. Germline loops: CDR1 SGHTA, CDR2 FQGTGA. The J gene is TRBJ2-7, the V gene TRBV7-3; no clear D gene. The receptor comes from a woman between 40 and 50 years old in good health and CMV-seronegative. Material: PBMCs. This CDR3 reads CASSFGRSYEQYF. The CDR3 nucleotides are TGTGCCAGCAGCTTTGGCAGGTCCTACGAGCAGTACTTC.